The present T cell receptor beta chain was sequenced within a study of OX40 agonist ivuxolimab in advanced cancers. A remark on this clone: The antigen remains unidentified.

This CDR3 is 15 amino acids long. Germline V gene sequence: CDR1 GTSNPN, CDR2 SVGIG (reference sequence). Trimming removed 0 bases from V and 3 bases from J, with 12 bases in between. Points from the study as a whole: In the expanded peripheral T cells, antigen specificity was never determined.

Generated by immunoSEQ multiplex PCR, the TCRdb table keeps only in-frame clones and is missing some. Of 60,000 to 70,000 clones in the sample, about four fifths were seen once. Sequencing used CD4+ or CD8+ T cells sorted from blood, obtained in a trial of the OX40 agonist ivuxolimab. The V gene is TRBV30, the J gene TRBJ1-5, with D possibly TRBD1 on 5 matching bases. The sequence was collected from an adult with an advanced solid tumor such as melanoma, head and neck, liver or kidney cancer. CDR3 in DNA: TGTGCCTGGAGTGTTAGGGGCAGTTTCAATCAGCCCCAGCATTTT. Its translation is CAWSVRGSFNQPQHF.